This TCR beta chain stems from a study of monozygotic twins with inflammatory bowel disease. Germline V CDR1 and CDR2: KGHSH, LQKENI. The CDR3 is made up of 15 amino acids. TCRdb re-called the 5' RACE reads; one entry per CDR3 protein, DNA not given. This sample contains approximately 150,000 distinct CDR3 sequences. General study results and limits: Lower sharing of clonotypes with other individuals was seen in IBD patients than in healthy twins. This was most marked in patients showing signs of disease activity.

In regard to this clonotype: What it binds is unknown.

Total RNA isolation used whole blood (no T cell sorting was performed). V gene TRBV18 combines with J gene TRBJ2-2. The clonotype was recovered from a human donor with ulcerative colitis or Crohn's disease, or a healthy co-twin of an affected twin (not recorded which). The specimen was blood. This CDR3 reads CASSPENRNTGELFF.